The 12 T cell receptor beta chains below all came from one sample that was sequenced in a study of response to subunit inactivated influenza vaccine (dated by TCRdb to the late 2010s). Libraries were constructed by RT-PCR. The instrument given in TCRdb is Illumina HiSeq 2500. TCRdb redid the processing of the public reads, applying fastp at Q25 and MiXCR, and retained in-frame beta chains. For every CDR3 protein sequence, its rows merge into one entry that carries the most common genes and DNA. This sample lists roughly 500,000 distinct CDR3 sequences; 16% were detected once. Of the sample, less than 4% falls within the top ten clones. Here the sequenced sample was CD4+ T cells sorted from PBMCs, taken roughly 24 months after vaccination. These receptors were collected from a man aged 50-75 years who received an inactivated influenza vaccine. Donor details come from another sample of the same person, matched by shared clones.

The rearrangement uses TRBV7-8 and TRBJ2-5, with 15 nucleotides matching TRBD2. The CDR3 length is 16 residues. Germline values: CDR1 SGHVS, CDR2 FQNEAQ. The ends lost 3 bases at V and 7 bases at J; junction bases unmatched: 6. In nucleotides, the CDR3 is TGTGCCAGCAGCTTGGGACTAGCGGGAGGTTCGGGGACCCAGTACTTC. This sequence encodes CASSLGLAGGSGTQYF.

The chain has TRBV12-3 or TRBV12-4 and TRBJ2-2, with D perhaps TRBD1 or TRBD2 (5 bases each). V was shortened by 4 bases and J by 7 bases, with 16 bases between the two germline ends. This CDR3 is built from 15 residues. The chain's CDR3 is CASSSGLVEVGELFF. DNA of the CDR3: TGTGCCAGCAGTTCGGGGCTAGTTGAGGTCGGGGAGCTGTTTTTT.

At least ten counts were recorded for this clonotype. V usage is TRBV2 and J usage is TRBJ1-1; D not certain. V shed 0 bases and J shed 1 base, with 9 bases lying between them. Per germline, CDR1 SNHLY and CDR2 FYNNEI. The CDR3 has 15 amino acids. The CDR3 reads CASSEARTANTEAFF. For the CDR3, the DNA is TGTGCCAGCAGTGAAGCGCGCACAGCGAACACTGAAGCTTTCTTT.

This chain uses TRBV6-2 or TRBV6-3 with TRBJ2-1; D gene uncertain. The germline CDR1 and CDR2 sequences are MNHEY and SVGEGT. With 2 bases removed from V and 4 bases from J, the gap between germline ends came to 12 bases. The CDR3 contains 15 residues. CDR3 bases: TGTGCCAGCAGTTACGGTGGCAGCATATACAATGAGCAGTTCTTC. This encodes CASSYGGSIYNEQFF.

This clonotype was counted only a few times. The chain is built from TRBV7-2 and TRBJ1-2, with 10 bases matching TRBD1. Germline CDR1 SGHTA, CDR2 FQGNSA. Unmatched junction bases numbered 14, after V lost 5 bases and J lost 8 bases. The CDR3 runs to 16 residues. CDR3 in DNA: TGTGCCAGCAGCCAAGGGACAGGGGATTTTAAATTGGGCTACACCTTC. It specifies CASSQGTGDFKLGYTF.

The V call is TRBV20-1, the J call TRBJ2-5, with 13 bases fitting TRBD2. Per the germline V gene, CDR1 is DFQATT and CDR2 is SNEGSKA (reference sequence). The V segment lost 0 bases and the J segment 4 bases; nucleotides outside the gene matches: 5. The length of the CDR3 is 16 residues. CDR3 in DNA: TGCAGTGCTAGAGATCAAACTAGCGGGAGGGGAGAGACCCAGTACTTC. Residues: CSARDQTSGRGETQYF.

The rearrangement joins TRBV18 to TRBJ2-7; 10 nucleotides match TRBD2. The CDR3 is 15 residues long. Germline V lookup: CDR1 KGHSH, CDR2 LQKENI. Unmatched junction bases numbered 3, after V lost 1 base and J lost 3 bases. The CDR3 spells CASSPLPSGSYEQYF. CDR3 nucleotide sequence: TGTGCCAGCTCACCACTCCCTAGCGGGAGCTACGAGCAGTACTTC.

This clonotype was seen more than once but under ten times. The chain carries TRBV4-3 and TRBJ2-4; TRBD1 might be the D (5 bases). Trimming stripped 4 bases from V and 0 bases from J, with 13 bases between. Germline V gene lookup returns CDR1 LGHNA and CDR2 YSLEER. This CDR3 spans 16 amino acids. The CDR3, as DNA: TGCGCCAGCAGCCCAGGTGGGGCGCGAGCCAAAAACATTCAGTACTTC. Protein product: CASSPGGARAKNIQYF.

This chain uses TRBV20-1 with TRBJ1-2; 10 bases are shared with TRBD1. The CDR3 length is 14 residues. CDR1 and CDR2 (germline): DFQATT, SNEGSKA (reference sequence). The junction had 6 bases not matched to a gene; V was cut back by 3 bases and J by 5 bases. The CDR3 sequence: CSASRPDRGYGYTF. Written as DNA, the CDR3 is TGCAGTGCTAGTAGACCGGACAGGGGGTATGGCTACACCTTC.

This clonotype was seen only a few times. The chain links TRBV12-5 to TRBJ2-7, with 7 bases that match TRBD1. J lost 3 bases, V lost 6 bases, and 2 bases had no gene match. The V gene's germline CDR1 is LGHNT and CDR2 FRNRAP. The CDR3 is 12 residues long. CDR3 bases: TGTGCTAGTGGCAGGGACAGCTACGAGCAGTACTTC. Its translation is CASGRDSYEQYF.

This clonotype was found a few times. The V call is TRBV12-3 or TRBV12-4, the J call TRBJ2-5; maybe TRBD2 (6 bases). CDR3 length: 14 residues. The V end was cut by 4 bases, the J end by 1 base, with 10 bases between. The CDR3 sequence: CASSSPTSQETQYF. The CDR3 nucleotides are TGTGCCAGCAGTTCCCCGACTAGCCAAGAGACCCAGTACTTC.

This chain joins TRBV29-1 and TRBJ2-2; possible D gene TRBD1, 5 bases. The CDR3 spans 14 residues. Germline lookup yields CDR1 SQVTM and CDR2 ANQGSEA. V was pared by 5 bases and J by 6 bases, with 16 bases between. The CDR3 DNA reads TGCAGCGTTATCAGGGTTGGTATCGCCGGGGAGCTGTTTTTT. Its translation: CSVIRVGIAGELFF.